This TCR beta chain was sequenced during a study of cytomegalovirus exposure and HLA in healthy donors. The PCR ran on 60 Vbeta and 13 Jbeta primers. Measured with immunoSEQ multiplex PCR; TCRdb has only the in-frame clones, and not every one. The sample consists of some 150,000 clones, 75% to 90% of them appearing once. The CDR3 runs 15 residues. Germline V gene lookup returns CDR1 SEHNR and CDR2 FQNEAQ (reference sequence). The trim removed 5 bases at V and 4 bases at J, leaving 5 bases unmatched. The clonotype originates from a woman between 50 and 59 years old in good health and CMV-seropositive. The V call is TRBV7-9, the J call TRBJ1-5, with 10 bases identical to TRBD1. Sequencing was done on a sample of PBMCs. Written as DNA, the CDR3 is TGTGCCAGCAGCAGAGGACAGGGGGGAAATCAGCCCCAGCATTTT. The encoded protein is CASSRGQGGNQPQHF.